Listed below are T cell receptor beta chains from one sample, sequenced in a study of cytomegalovirus exposure and HLA in healthy donors. Clones were sequenced by immunoSEQ multiplex PCR, and TCRdb holds only the in-frame ones, with some missing. The data hold over 200,000 clones, with over 80% observed a single time. Material for sequencing was PBMCs. These TCRs come from a woman aged 18 to 35 in good health and CMV-seronegative. Both conserved end residues are part of each CDR3. D genes are given only for firm matches. Size values are once, few and many counts, or a class for expanded clones, and some rows have none.

D,V,J,size,DNA,CDR3
TRBD1,TRBV15,TRBJ2-3,-,TGTGCCACCAGCAGAGAGACAGGGGTTGGCACAGATACGCAGTATTTT,CATSRETGVGTDTQYF
TRBD1,TRBV5-5,TRBJ1-2,-,TGTGCCAGCAGCTTGGGACAGGGATTAAGCTATCGTGGCTACACCTTC,CASSLGQGLSYRGYTF
-,TRBV2,TRBJ2-1,-,TGTGCCAGCAGTGAACTTCACCGAGGCAATGAGCAGTTCTTC,CASSELHRGNEQFF
-,TRBV6-1,TRBJ1-2,-,TGTGCCACCTATTTGGGGGACTATGGCTACACCTTC,CATYLGDYGYTF
TRBD2,TRBV30,TRBJ2-7,once,TGTGCCTGGAGTGTAAACCCGTCGGAGCGGGGCATCTCCTACGAGCAGTACTTC,CAWSVNPSERGISYEQYF
-,TRBV7-2,TRBJ2-7,once,TGTGCCAGCAGCTTAGCCGGACCAAGCGTCTACGAGCAGTACTTC,CASSLAGPSVYEQYF
-,TRBV30,TRBJ1-6,-,TGTGCCTGGAGTGTACGCGGGGGTCAACCCAACTATAATTCACCCCTCCACTTT,CAWSVRGGQPNYNSPLHF
TRBD1,TRBV14,TRBJ1-4,-,TGTGCCAGCAGTCGATCGGGGACAGGCGTTGAAAAACTGTTTTTT,CASSRSGTGVEKLFF
TRBD1,TRBV6-1,TRBJ2-5,-,TGTGCCAGCAGTGCCACAGGGGGCAGGGAGACCCAGTACTTC,CASSATGGRETQYF
-,TRBV9,TRBJ2-1,-,TGTGCCAGCAGCGGTACAGGAGAGAATGAGCAGTTCTTC,CASSGTGENEQFF
-,TRBV5-1,TRBJ1-4,-,TGCGCCAGCAGCTTGACCGGGGCCGAAAAACTGTTTTTT,CASSLTGAEKLFF
-,TRBV7-6,TRBJ1-5,-,TGTGCCAGCAGCTTAGCCCAGGGCAATCAGCCCCAGCATTTT,CASSLAQGNQPQHF
-,TRBV7-9,TRBJ2-2,once,TGTGCCCGGAACGGTGGGGGGACCGGGGAGCTGTTTTTT,CARNGGGTGELFF
TRBD1,TRBV6-6,TRBJ1-1,-,TGTGCCAGCAGTTCACAGGGGGTGAACACTGAAGCTTTCTTT,CASSSQGVNTEAFF
-,TRBV7-2,TRBJ2-2,-,TGTGCCAGCAGCTTAGGGACCGGGGAGCTGTTTTTT,CASSLGTGELFF